This T cell receptor (beta chain) was captured by sequencing in a study of blood T cell repertoires in COVID-19. The germline gives CDR1 SGHDT, CDR2 YYEEEE. The CDR3 runs 15 residues. Germline trimming cut 0 bases from V and 2 bases from J; bases unmatched to any gene: 1. In the original workflow: Estimation of nucleated cell counts was performed using reference gene primer amplification. TCRdb's table, derived via immunoSEQ multiplex PCR, lists solely in-frame clones and lacks some. V, J and clone size reflect that table, while D and trimming were determined from the DNA. The top ten clones hold approximately 3.4% of a sample with 470,000 or so clones, over 75% of them seen once. Of note for this clone: It may be a read error: a sequence one base away is much more abundant.

The origin of this receptor is a human donor in a cohort sampled during active COVID-19. The chain recombines TRBV5-6 with TRBJ2-3, with 9 bases aligning to TRBD2. Specimen: peripheral blood. The CDR3 here is CASSLGLAVTDTQYF. In DNA form, the CDR3 reads TGTGCCAGCAGCTTGGGACTAGCGGTCACAGATACGCAGTATTTT.